These T cell receptor beta chains were read from a single sample in a study of PD-L1 blockade in urothelial cancer. Profiled with immunoSEQ multiplex PCR; TCRdb holds only in-frame clones, not every one. The data show tens of thousands of clones, with roughly 79% seen just once and around 6% held by the top ten. The material was PBMCs, obtained around atezolizumab (anti-PD-L1) treatment. The receptors originated from a man aged 65 to 79 with urothelial cancer. CDR3s include the opening cysteine and the closing phenylalanine or tryptophan. A D gene is named only where the DNA matches it firmly. Rows give clone size only sometimes, using once, few, many, or a class for an expanded clone.

DNA,CDR3,J,V,D,size
TGTGCCATCAGTGACGGGACTAGCAGCTACGAGCAGTACTTC,CAISDGTSSYEQYF,TRBJ2-7,TRBV10-3,TRBD2,.
TGTGCCAGCAGCTTAGAAGTCGGGGACAGGGGAAATGAGCAGTTCTTC,CASSLEVGDRGNEQFF,TRBJ2-1,TRBV7-2,TRBD1,.
TGTGCCAGCAGCTTGATGGACTCCTATCCTGAGCAGTTCTTC,CASSLMDSYPEQFF,TRBJ2-1,TRBV5-6,.,.
TGTGCCAGTAGTATGGCGGTCAGTTCTGGCTACACCTTC,CASSMAVSSGYTF,TRBJ1-2,TRBV19,.,.
TGTGCCAGCAGTCTTGCCGGCCCGGGCTACGAGCAGTACTTC,CASSLAGPGYEQYF,TRBJ2-7,TRBV28,.,once
TGTGCCAGTAGTATTAACGGTTTTAGCACAGATACGCAGTATTTT,CASSINGFSTDTQYF,TRBJ2-3,TRBV19,.,.
TGTGCCAGCAGTTTACGGCCGGGAAGCTCCTACAATGAGCAGTTCTTC,CASSLRPGSSYNEQFF,TRBJ2-1,TRBV27,.,few
TGCGCCAGCAGCCTAGCGGTGGAAAATGAGCAGTTCTTC,CASSLAVENEQFF,TRBJ2-1,TRBV5-1,TRBD2,.
TGCAGCGTTACGTTAACAGGGCAGATATCGAGCTCCTACGAGCAGTACTTC,CSVTLTGQISSSYEQYF,TRBJ2-7,TRBV29-1,.,.
TGTGCCAGCAGTCCGGAGGGGGACAGGGTTATCGAGCAGTACTTC,CASSPEGDRVIEQYF,TRBJ2-7,TRBV6-6,TRBD1,.
TGTGCCAGCAGCGTAGGAGGGTCAGAAGCTGTCTATGGCTACACCTTC,CASSVGGSEAVYGYTF,TRBJ1-2,TRBV9,.,.
TGTGCCAGCAGCCCCCAAGGGGAAGGAGCTTTCTTT,CASSPQGEGAFF,TRBJ1-1,TRBV11-1,.,.
TGTGCCAGTAGTTCCAGGGCCCTGGGACAGCCCCAGCATTTT,CASSSRALGQPQHF,TRBJ1-5,TRBV19,.,.
TGTGCCAGCAGCCAAGATAGCGGCGCTAGGGCTTTCTTT,CASSQDSGARAFF,TRBJ1-1,TRBV4-2,.,.
TGTGCCAGCAGTACCCCGGGGTCCCCTCCGGAGACCCAGTACTTC,CASSTPGSPPETQYF,TRBJ2-5,TRBV6-1,.,.
TGTGCCAGCGGCCCCCCCCCAGGGGGCGGAGGCTACACCTTC,CASGPPPGGGGYTF,TRBJ1-2,TRBV28,TRBD1,few
TGCGCCAGCAGCCCCGGGACAGGGGGCACCGGGGAGCTGTTTTTT,CASSPGTGGTGELFF,TRBJ2-2,TRBV4-3,TRBD1,.
TGTGCCAGCAGCTTTTTCCCCACGGAGGGCTTTTATGGCTACACCTTC,CASSFFPTEGFYGYTF,TRBJ1-2,TRBV7-2,.,.
TGTGCCAGCAGCATACAGGGAGTCTATGGCTACACCTTC,CASSIQGVYGYTF,TRBJ1-2,TRBV5-4,.,.
TGCGCCAGCAGCTCATATCTTATTGACAGGGATGGCTACACCTTC,CASSSYLIDRDGYTF,TRBJ1-2,TRBV5-1,TRBD1,.
TGTGCCAGCAGCTTACGCGGGGGGCCGGGTCAAGAGACCCAGTACTTC,CASSLRGGPGQETQYF,TRBJ2-5,TRBV7-3,TRBD2,.
TGTGCCAGCAGCTTAAAGATACTGGGCCATGAGCAGTTCTTC,CASSLKILGHEQFF,TRBJ2-1,TRBV7-2,.,.
TGTGCCAGCAGTGAAGCGGCTCCTATGGGCGACTATGGCTACACCTTC,CASSEAAPMGDYGYTF,TRBJ1-2,TRBV2,.,.
TGCAGTGCTAGGGCGGGGCTTGGTTTCTTT,CSARAGLGFF,TRBJ1-1,TRBV20-1,.,.
TGTGCCAGCAGTTACTCATCCCTAGGCACCTACGAGCAGTACTTC,CASSYSSLGTYEQYF,TRBJ2-7,TRBV6-5,.,.
TGTGCCAGCAGCCTTGGACAGGGGAGGTATCAGCCCCAGCATTTT,CASSLGQGRYQPQHF,TRBJ1-5,TRBV7-8,TRBD1,.
TGTGCCAGCAGCGCCTCTAGCGGGGGTACCGGGGAGCTGTTTTTT,CASSASSGGTGELFF,TRBJ2-2,TRBV7-6,TRBD2,few
TGTGCCAGCAGCTTAGATGGGGGCGGGGAGACCCAGTACTTC,CASSLDGGGETQYF,TRBJ2-5,TRBV7-7,.,.
TGTGCCAGCAGACATTCGCGGGGACTAGCGGAGACCCAGTACTTC,CASRHSRGLAETQYF,TRBJ2-5,TRBV7-2,TRBD2,.
TGTGCCAGCTCACCGGGACAGGGGGCCTACGAGCAGTACTTC,CASSPGQGAYEQYF,TRBJ2-7,TRBV18,TRBD1,.
TGTGCCAGCAGCTTACGCGGGACAGGGGAGGAGGGAGAGACCCAGTACTTC,CASSLRGTGEEGETQYF,TRBJ2-5,TRBV7-9,TRBD1,many
TGCGCCAGCAGCCAAGACAGGACAGTGACCTACGAGCAGTACTTC,CASSQDRTVTYEQYF,TRBJ2-7,TRBV4-1,.,.
TGTGCCAGCAGCTCCGTCTCCTACGAGCAGTACTTC,CASSSVSYEQYF,TRBJ2-7,TRBV7-2,.,few
TGTGCCAGTAGTATCCCATCAGGGTGGGAGACCCAGTACTTC,CASSIPSGWETQYF,TRBJ2-5,TRBV19,.,.
TGTGCCTGGAGTGTTTTCGGACAGGGGGGCAATCAGCCCCAGCATTTT,CAWSVFGQGGNQPQHF,TRBJ1-5,TRBV30,TRBD1,.
TGTGCCAGCAGCCGGAACGGGGGAGATGAGCAGTTCTTC,CASSRNGGDEQFF,TRBJ2-1,TRBV7-6,.,.
TGTGCCAGCGGACAGGGGAATAACTATGGCTACACCTTC,CASGQGNNYGYTF,TRBJ1-2,TRBV6-6,TRBD1,.
TGTGCCAGCAGCCAGGGACAGGGGGAAAACATTCAGTACTTC,CASSQGQGENIQYF,TRBJ2-4,TRBV5-4,TRBD1,few
TGTGCCAGCAGCGAGGGACAGGGGGATCCTCCCTACGAGCAGTACTTC,CASSEGQGDPPYEQYF,TRBJ2-7,TRBV7-3,TRBD1,.
TGTGCCAGCAGCACAGGACGGTACTCTGGGGCCAACGTCCTGACTTTC,CASSTGRYSGANVLTF,TRBJ2-6,TRBV11-2,.,.
TGCAGTGCTAGGGACTCAGATACGCAGTATTTT,CSARDSDTQYF,TRBJ2-3,TRBV20-1,.,.
TGTGCCAGCAGTGATCACGTGGGGGGAGAGACCCAGTACTTC,CASSDHVGGETQYF,TRBJ2-5,TRBV25-1,.,.
TGCGCCAGCAGCTCCCACAGGGAACAAGAGACCCAGTACTTC,CASSSHREQETQYF,TRBJ2-5,TRBV5-1,.,few
TGTGCCAGCAGCTTATTTTCTAGCGGGAGTGAAAACACCGGGGAGCTGTTTTTT,CASSLFSSGSENTGELFF,TRBJ2-2,TRBV11-2,TRBD2,.
TGTGCCAGCAGTGAACGGCAGGGATTCCACGAGCAGTACTTC,CASSERQGFHEQYF,TRBJ2-7,TRBV2,.,.
TGTGCCAGCAGCACGAACCCTAGCACCGGAAACACCATATATTTT,CASSTNPSTGNTIYF,TRBJ1-3,TRBV6-1,.,.
TGCGCCAGCAGCTTGAGGGGACAGGGCTACACTGAAGCTTTCTTT,CASSLRGQGYTEAFF,TRBJ1-1,TRBV5-1,TRBD1,.
TGCGCCAGCAGCCAAGATTTGAGGGCCCGGCCGGGTAATGAGCAGTTCTTC,CASSQDLRARPGNEQFF,TRBJ2-1,TRBV4-3,.,.
TGTGCCAGCTCGGCAGGCGGGAGCAGTCTGGATACGCAGTATTTT,CASSAGGSSLDTQYF,TRBJ2-3,TRBV6-4,TRBD2,.
TGTGCCAGCGATGGAGACGGTGCTAACTATGGCTACACCTTC,CASDGDGANYGYTF,TRBJ1-2,TRBV2,.,.
TGTGCCAGCAGAGGGCAGGACAAGGTATTTGAGCCCCAGCATTTT,CASRGQDKVFEPQHF,TRBJ1-5,TRBV28,.,.
TGTGCCAGCAGTGAAGCCAGGGGCGACAATTCACCCCTCCACTTT,CASSEARGDNSPLHF,TRBJ1-6,TRBV6-1,.,.
TGTGCCAGCAGTGAACAAGGGGATGATGGCTACACCTTC,CASSEQGDDGYTF,TRBJ1-2,TRBV2,.,few
TGTGCAAGTCGCTCGACAGGGATGGTGGGCACAGATACGCAGTATTTT,CASRSTGMVGTDTQYF,TRBJ2-3,TRBV12-2,.,.
TGTGCCAGCAGTTTTCAGGATGGAGGGTTTGTTTACAATGAGCAGTTCTTC,CASSFQDGGFVYNEQFF,TRBJ2-1,TRBV28,.,.